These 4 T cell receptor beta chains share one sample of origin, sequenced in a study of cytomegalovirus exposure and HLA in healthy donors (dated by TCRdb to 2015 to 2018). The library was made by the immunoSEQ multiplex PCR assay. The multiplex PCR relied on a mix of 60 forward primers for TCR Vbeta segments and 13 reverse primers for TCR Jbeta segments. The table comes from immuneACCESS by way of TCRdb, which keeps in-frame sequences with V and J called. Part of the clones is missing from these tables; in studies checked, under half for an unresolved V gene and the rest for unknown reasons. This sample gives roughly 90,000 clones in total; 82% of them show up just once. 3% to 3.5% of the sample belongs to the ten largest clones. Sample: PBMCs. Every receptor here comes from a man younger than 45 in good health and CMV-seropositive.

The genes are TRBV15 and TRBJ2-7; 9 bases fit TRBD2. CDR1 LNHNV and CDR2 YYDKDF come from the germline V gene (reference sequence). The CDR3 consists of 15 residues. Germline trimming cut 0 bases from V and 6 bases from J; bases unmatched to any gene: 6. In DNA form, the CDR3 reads TGTGCCACCAGCAGAGATCGGGTAGCGGGAGCCGAGCAGTACTTC. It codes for CATSRDRVAGAEQYF.

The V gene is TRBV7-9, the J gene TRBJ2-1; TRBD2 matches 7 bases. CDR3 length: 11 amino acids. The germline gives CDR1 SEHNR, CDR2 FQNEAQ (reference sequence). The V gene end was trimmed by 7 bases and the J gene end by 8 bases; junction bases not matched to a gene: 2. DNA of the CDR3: TGTGCCAGCAAGGCGGGGGATGAGCAGTTCTTC. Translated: CASKAGDEQFF.

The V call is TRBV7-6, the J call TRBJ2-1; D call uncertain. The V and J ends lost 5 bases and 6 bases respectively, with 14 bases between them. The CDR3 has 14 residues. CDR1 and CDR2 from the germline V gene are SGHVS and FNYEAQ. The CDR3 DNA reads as TGTGCCAGCAGCCCCAGAGGCGGATTCAATGAGCAGTTCTTC. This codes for CASSPRGGFNEQFF.

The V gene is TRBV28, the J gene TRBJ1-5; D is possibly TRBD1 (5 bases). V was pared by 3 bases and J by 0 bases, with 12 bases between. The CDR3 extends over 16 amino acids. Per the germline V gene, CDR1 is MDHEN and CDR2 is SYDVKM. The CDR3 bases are TGTGCCAGCAGTTTCGCCGCCAGGGTTAGCAATCAGCCCCAGCATTTT. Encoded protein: CASSFAARVSNQPQHF.